These 25 T cell receptor beta chains share one sample of origin, sequenced in a study of CD8 T cells in ankylosing spondylitis (dated by TCRdb to about 2017). The investigation overall reported the following: A TCR beta motif of several highly homologous amino acid variants appeared characteristic of blood from ankylosing spondylitis patients.

Library preparation was by 5' RACE. Sequencing was carried out with an Illumina HiSeq 2500. Clones were called with MiXCR by TCRdb after fastp trimmed the public reads at Q25, and only in-frame beta chains were retained. Merged by CDR3 protein, the rows form single entries marked with the most common genes and DNA. Within this sample are about 450,000 distinct CDR3 sequences, with around 26% of them counted one time only. Of the sample, 0.75% to 0.9% falls within the top ten clones. Antigens for these TCRs are unknown. Material: blood, either unsorted or a sorted T cell fraction (not recorded which). The receptors derive from a male donor with ankylosing spondylitis.

The chain uses TRBV4-1 and TRBJ1-1; D not resolved. Germline CDR1 reads MGHRA; CDR2 reads YSYEKL. Deletions cut 1 base from V and 1 base from J, with 10 bases between. The CDR3 has 15 residues. In nucleotides, the CDR3 is TGCGCCAGCAGCCAAGGCTTTCTGGGGAACACTGAAGCTTTCTTT. This gives the protein CASSQGFLGNTEAFF.

This clonotype has a handful of counts. The chain is built from TRBV7-2 and TRBJ2-5; no definite D call. Germline V lookup: CDR1 SGHTA, CDR2 FQGNSA. V was clipped by 5 bases and J by 5 bases, with 24 bases between them. This CDR3 has 17 residues. The CDR3 sequence is CASSTPKRATNGETQYF. CDR3 bases: TGTGCCAGCAGCACCCCAAAAAGGGCCACCAATGGTGAGACCCAGTACTTC.

This clonotype was seen a few times. V gene TRBV29-1 combines with J gene TRBJ2-5; D remains unclear. The CDR3 runs to 12 residues. The germline CDR1 and CDR2 sequences are SQVTM and ANQGSEA. Trimming stripped 4 bases from V and 2 bases from J, with 8 bases between. The CDR3 nucleotides are TGCAGCGTTGGTTCACAGCAAGAGACCCAGTACTTC. Protein product: CSVGSQQETQYF. Full variable domain (rest looked up from reference TRBV29-1 and TRBJ2-5): SAVISQKPSRDICQRGTSLTIQCQVDSQVTMMFWYRQQPGQSLTLIATANQGSEATYESGFVIDKFPISRPNLTFSTLTVSNMSPEDSSIYLCSVGSQQETQYFGPGTRLLVL.

This clonotype has only a few counts. V and J are TRBV5-1 and TRBJ2-6, with D possibly being TRBD2 (5 bases). CDR1 is SGHRS, CDR2 YFSETQ, per germline. The CDR3 sequence is 16 residues long. Trimming removed 6 bases at V and 2 bases at J, with 15 bases between. For the CDR3, the DNA is TGCGCCAGCACCCCTGTCCGGGGAGCTGGGGCCAACGTCCTGACTTTC. The encoded protein is CASTPVRGAGANVLTF.

A few counts support this clonotype. The chain couples TRBV11-2 to TRBJ2-1; possibly TRBD2 for D (6 bases). V gave up 4 bases and J gave up 6 bases, with 13 bases separating them. The CDR3 consists of 14 residues. CDR1 and CDR2 from the germline V gene are SGHAT and FQNNGV. CDR3 amino acids: CASSSTGGFNEQFF. The CDR3, as DNA: TGTGCCAGCAGCTCAACCGGGGGTTTCAATGAGCAGTTCTTC.

There are a few counts of this clonotype. The J gene is TRBJ2-7, the V gene TRBV2; 10 bases are shared with TRBD1. CDR3 length: 13 amino acids. Losses at the gene ends were 6 bases for V and 3 bases for J; bases not matched to a gene: 2. Germline CDR1 is SNHLY and CDR2 is FYNNEI. The CDR3 nucleotides read TGTGCCAGCAGGAGGGACAGGGGCTACGAGCAGTACTTC. This codes for CASRRDRGYEQYF. Variable domain in full (rest from reference TRBV2 and TRBJ2-7): EPEVTQTPSHQVTQMGQEVILRCVPISNHLYFYWYRQILGQKVEFLVSFYNNEISEKSEIFDDQFSVERPDGSNFTLKIRSTKLEDSAMYFCASRRDRGYEQYFGPGTRLTVT.

V gene TRBV10-3 combines with J gene TRBJ1-5; 9 bases agree with TRBD1. Germline CDR1 is ENHRY and CDR2 is SYGVKD. The CDR3 covers 16 residues. V shed 6 bases and J 6 bases; nucleotides not matched to a gene: 12. CDR3 protein: CAISESGDRAGQPQHF. CDR3 nucleotide sequence: TGTGCCATCAGCGAATCGGGGGACAGGGCTGGTCAGCCCCAGCATTTT.

V is TRBV7-9 and J is TRBJ2-7; possible D gene TRBD2, 5 bases. The CDR3 spans 13 residues. The germline V gene has CDR1 SEHNR and CDR2 FQNEAQ (reference sequence). Trimming cost V 5 bases and J 3 bases, with 11 bases left between them. For the CDR3, the DNA is TGTGCCAGCAGCCCTAGCCCAGTCTACGAGCAGTACTTC. Its translation is CASSPSPVYEQYF.

This clonotype came up a few times. V usage is TRBV29-1 and J usage is TRBJ2-1; D gene unclear. Trimming cost V 3 bases and J 0 bases, with 9 bases left between them. Germline values: CDR1 SQVTM, CDR2 ANQGSEA. CDR3 length: 14 amino acids. The DNA of the CDR3 is TGCAGCGTTGACAGTTTTAGCTCCTACAATGAGCAGTTCTTC. Its translation: CSVDSFSSYNEQFF.

This clonotype occurred once. The J gene is TRBJ2-1, the V gene TRBV2, with TRBD2 identical over 8 bases. The CDR3 has 15 amino acids. J was trimmed by 7 bases and V by 7 bases; bases with no gene match: 12. Germline V gene sequence: CDR1 SNHLY, CDR2 FYNNEI. The CDR3 DNA is TGTGCCAGCACCAGCGGGAGAGGGTTAGTGAATGAGCAGTTCTTC. Translation: CASTSGRGLVNEQFF.

The genes are TRBV20-1 and TRBJ2-3, with 9 bases aligning to TRBD2. After removal of 2 bases from V and 1 base from J, the junction contained 10 bases not matched to a gene. Germline CDR1 and CDR2: DFQATT and SNEGSKA (reference sequence). This CDR3 is built from 17 residues. Written as DNA, the CDR3 is TGCAGTGCTAGACCGACCTTAGCGGGAGATGGCACAGATACGCAGTATTTT. This encodes CSARPTLAGDGTDTQYF.

The chain employs TRBV6-4 and TRBJ1-1; D unresolved. Germline V gene lookup returns CDR1 MRHNA and CDR2 SNTAGT. Trimming pared 5 bases from V and 1 base from J, leaving 14 bases between. CDR3 length equals 15 residues. The CDR3 region has the DNA TGTGCCAGCAGTATCTCCGCCGGCCAGAACACTGAAGCTTTCTTT. It specifies CASSISAGQNTEAFF.

This clonotype was seen more than once but under ten times. The chain links TRBV5-6 to TRBJ2-7; TRBD2 matches at 9 bases. Looked up from germline, CDR1 is SGHDT and CDR2 is YYEEEE. J gave up 4 bases and V 7 bases, and 9 bases lay outside the gene matches. This CDR3 region has 14 residues. CDR3 in DNA: TGTGCCAGCGGTAGACTAGCGGCCGCATACGAGCAGTACTTC. This sequence encodes CASGRLAAAYEQYF.

The chain couples TRBV4-2 to TRBJ1-5; D is uncertain. Germline-derived CDR1 and CDR2 are LGHNA and YNFKEQ. The V gene lost 0 bases and the J gene lost 2 bases, with 8 bases spanning the gap. The CDR3 has 15 amino acids. The CDR3 sequence: CASSQEGNGNQPQHF. CDR3 DNA: TGTGCCAGCAGCCAAGAAGGAAATGGCAATCAGCCCCAGCATTTT.

V usage is TRBV14 and J usage is TRBJ1-1; unclear D gene. V lost 3 bases and J lost 1, with 12 bases in between. The CDR3 is 15 amino acids. Looked up from germline, CDR1 is SGHDN and CDR2 is FVKESK. CDR3 in amino acids: CASSHDGRWNTEAFF. In nucleotides, the CDR3 is TGTGCCAGCAGCCATGACGGGCGATGGAACACTGAAGCTTTCTTT. Complete variable domain (other parts from reference TRBV14 and TRBJ1-1): EAGVTQFPSHSVIEKGQTVTLRCDPISGHDNLYWYRRVMGKEIKFLLHFVKESKQDESGMPNNRFLAERTGGTYSTLKVQPAELEDSGVYFCASSHDGRWNTEAFFGQGTRLTVV.

This clonotype was detected only a few times. This chain connects TRBV5-1 to TRBJ2-2; no clear D gene. V was pared by 4 bases and J by 7 bases, with 17 bases between. Germline-derived CDR1 and CDR2 are SGHRS and YFSETQ. CDR3 length equals 15 residues. The CDR3 sequence is CASSPWSGDGGELFF. In DNA, the CDR3 is TGCGCCAGCAGCCCGTGGAGTGGTGATGGCGGGGAGCTGTTTTTT.

This clonotype showed up just a few times. This sequence joins TRBV20-1 and TRBJ2-2; unclear D gene. This CDR3 spans 13 amino acids. Germline V gene lookup returns CDR1 DFQATT and CDR2 SNEGSKA (reference sequence). V was pared by 3 bases and J by 6 bases, with 11 bases between. CDR3 coding DNA: TGCAGTGCTAGTAACCTACGGGCCGGGGAGCTGTTTTTT. Amino acid sequence: CSASNLRAGELFF.

J is TRBJ2-1 and V is TRBV15; D is unresolved. This CDR3 comprises 13 residues. Germline loops: CDR1 LNHNV, CDR2 YYDKDF (reference sequence). Trimming took off 0 bases at V and 8 bases at J, with 8 bases between the two ends. This CDR3 reads CATSRDPGYEQFF. CDR3 coding DNA: TGTGCCACCAGCAGAGATCCTGGATATGAGCAGTTCTTC.

This clonotype was seen more than once but under ten times. V usage is TRBV24-1 and J usage is TRBJ1-1; D perhaps matches TRBD1 (5 bases). CDR3 length: 15 amino acids. The germline gives CDR1 KGHDR, CDR2 SFDVKD. V lost 5 bases and J 1 base, leaving 13 bases between the germline ends. CDR3 nucleotide sequence: TGTGCCACCAGTGCGACTACAGGAACGAACACTGAAGCTTTCTTT. Encoded protein: CATSATTGTNTEAFF.

V usage is TRBV7-8 and J usage is TRBJ2-2; D is undetermined. The CDR3 is made up of 15 amino acids. The germline V gene has CDR1 SGHVS and CDR2 FQNEAQ. The V end lost 1 base, the J end lost 0 bases, and 6 bases lay between the germline ends. CDR3 coding DNA: TGTGCCAGCAGCTTAGAGCCGACGAACACCGGGGAGCTGTTTTTT. Its translation: CASSLEPTNTGELFF.

The chain is built from TRBV7-6 and TRBJ2-2; no definite D call. This CDR3 has 17 amino acids. Germline V gives CDR1 SGHVS, CDR2 FNYEAQ. Trimming left V 4 bases short and J 0 bases short, with 15 bases between. The CDR3 sequence is CASSSPTRRPNTGELFF. For the CDR3, the DNA is TGTGCCAGCAGCTCCCCTACGAGGAGACCGAACACCGGGGAGCTGTTTTTT.

The J gene is TRBJ2-1, the V gene TRBV5-1; 9 nucleotides align to TRBD2. The germline CDR1 and CDR2 sequences are SGHRS and YFSETQ. The junction had 6 bases not matched to a gene; V was cut back by 5 bases and J by 6 bases. The CDR3 is 14 residues long. The CDR3, as DNA: TGCGCCAGCAGGGCGGGAGGGCCGGGCAATGAGCAGTTCTTC. This codes for CASRAGGPGNEQFF.

This clonotype showed up just a few times. This chain uses TRBV19 with TRBJ2-3; no reliable D call. CDR3 length: 14 amino acids. V was clipped by 4 bases and J by 3 bases, with 11 bases between them. Germline V gene data show CDR1 as LNHDA and CDR2 as SQIVND (reference sequence). The CDR3 nucleotides are TGTGCCAGTAGTAGCTCAATCGGGACAGATACGCAGTATTTT. Its protein product is CASSSSIGTDTQYF.

This clonotype appeared a few times. DNA for the CDR3: TGTGCCAGCAGCTCCCGGACACTGAACACTGAAGCTTTCTTT. This sequence encodes CASSSRTLNTEAFF. The chain uses TRBV5-5 and TRBJ1-1; D possibly corresponds to TRBD1 (5 bases). The CDR3 spans 14 residues. CDR1 and CDR2 from the germline V gene are SGHKS and YYEKEE (reference sequence). Trimming stripped 3 bases from V and 0 bases from J, with 9 bases between.

The chain combines TRBV5-1 with TRBJ1-1; D gene uncertain. The CDR3 spans 16 residues. The germline V gene encodes CDR1 SGHRS and CDR2 YFSETQ. V lost 0 bases and J lost 3, with 15 bases in between. CDR3 sequence reads: CASSLVPSLGDTEAFF. In DNA, the CDR3 is TGCGCCAGCAGCTTGGTCCCGTCCTTAGGTGACACTGAAGCTTTCTTT.